This record concerns one T cell receptor (beta chain) sequence. An end of the junction differs from the germline gene, which may be a read error. The data are from a study of identifying expanded T cells in peripheral blood. Profiling relied on immunoSEQ multiplex PCR, and the TCRdb table lists in-frame clones only, not all of them. The repertoire holds roughly 63,000 clones, with about 80% as singletons. During the collection period, no donor immune events like infections were recorded. Germline CDR1 SNHLY, CDR2 FYNNEI. The CDR3 loop spans 12 amino acids. The sample consisted of blood. The receptor was isolated from a person between 18 and 75 years old in good health. The rearrangement joins TRBV2 to TRBJ2-5; weak D call: TRBD2 (5 bases). Here the CDR3 DNA reads TGTGCCAGCAGCGGACTTGACGTGCGTCTAAACTTC. Its translation: CASSGLDVRLNF.